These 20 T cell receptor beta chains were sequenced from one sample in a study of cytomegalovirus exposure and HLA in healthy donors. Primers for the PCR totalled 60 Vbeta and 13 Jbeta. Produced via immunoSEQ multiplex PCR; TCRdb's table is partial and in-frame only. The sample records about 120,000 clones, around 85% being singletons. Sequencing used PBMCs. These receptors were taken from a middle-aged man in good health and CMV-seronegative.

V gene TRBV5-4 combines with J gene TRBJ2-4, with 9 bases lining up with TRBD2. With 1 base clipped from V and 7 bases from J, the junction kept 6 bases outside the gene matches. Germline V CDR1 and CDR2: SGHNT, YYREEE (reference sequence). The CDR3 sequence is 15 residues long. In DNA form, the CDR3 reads TGTGCCAGCAGCTTGTTGCGGGGGGGCGGGAACATTCAGTACTTC. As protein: CASSLLRGGGNIQYF.

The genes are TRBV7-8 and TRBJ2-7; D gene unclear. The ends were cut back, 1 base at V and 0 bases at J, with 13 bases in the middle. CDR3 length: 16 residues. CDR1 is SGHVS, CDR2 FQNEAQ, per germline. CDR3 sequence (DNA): TGTGCCAGCAGCTTAGGACCCTCGAGGAGCTCCTACGAGCAGTACTTC. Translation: CASSLGPSRSSYEQYF.

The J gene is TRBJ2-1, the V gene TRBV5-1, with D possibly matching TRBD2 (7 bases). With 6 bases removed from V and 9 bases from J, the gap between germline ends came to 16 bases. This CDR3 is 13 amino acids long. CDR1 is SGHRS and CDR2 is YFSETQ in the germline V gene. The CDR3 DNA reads TGCGCCAGCAACGAGGGGGGGCCTTTTGAGCAGTTCTTC. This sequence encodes CASNEGGPFEQFF.

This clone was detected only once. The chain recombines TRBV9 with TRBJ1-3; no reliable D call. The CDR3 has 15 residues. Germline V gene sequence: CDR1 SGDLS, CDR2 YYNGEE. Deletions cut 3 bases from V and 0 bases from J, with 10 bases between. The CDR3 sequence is CASSALGSSGNTIYF. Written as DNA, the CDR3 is TGTGCCAGCAGCGCGTTGGGCAGCTCTGGAAACACCATATATTTT.

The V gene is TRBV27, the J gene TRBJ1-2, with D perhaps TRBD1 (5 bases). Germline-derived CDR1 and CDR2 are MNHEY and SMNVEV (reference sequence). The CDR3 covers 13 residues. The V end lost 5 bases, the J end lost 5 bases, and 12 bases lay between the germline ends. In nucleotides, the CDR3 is TGTGCCAGCAGTCCGACAGCTTTTTATGGCTACACCTTC. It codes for CASSPTAFYGYTF.

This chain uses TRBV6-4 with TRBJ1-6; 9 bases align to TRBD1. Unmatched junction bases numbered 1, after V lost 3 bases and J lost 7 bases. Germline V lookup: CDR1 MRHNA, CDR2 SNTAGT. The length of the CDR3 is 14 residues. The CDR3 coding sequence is TGTGCCAGCAGTGATGACAGGGGGAATTCACCCCTCCACTTT. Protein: CASSDDRGNSPLHF.

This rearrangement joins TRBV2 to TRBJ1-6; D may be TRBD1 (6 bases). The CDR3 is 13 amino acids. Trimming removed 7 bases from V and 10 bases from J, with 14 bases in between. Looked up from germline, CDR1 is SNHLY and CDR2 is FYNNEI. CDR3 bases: TGTGCCAGCAACGTGGAAGGGGGATCACCCCTCCACTTT. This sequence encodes CASNVEGGSPLHF.

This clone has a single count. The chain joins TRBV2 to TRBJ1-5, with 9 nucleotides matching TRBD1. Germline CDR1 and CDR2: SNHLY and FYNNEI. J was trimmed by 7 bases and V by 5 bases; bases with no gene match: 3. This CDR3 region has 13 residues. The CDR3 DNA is TGTGCCAGCAGTACGGGACAGGGACAGCCCCAGCATTTT. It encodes CASSTGQGQPQHF.

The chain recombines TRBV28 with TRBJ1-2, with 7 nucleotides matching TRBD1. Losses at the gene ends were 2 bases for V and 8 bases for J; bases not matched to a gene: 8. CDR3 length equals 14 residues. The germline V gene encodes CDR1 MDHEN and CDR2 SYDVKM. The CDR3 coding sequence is TGTGCCAGCAGTTTAGGAGGGGGCTTAGGAGGCTACACCTTC. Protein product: CASSLGGGLGGYTF.

CDR3 region: CASRGTGFTSPLHF. The DNA for the CDR3 is TGTGCCAGCAGGGGGACAGGGTTTACTTCACCCCTCCACTTT. The chain has TRBV27 and TRBJ1-6; 9 positions match TRBD1. The V segment lost 6 bases and the J segment 9 bases; nucleotides outside the gene matches: 6. Germline lookup yields CDR1 MNHEY and CDR2 SMNVEV (reference sequence). The CDR3 totals 14 residues.

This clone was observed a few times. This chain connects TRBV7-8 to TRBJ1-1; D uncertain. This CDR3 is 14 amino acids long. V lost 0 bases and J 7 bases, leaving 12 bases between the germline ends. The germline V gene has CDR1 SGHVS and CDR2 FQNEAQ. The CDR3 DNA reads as TGTGCCAGCAGCTTAGCGGGCATACCCTTTGAAGCTTTCTTT. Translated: CASSLAGIPFEAFF.

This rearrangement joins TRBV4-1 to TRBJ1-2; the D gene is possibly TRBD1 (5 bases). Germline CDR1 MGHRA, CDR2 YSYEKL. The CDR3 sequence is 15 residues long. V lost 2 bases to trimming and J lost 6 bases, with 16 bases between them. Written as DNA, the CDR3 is TGCGCCAGCAGCCAATCCCCGACAGAAATTAATGGCTACACCTTC. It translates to CASSQSPTEINGYTF.

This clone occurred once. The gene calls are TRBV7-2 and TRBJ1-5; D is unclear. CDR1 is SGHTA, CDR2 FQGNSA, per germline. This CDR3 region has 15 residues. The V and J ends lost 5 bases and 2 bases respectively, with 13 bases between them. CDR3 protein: CASSPRVSGNQPQHF. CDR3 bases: TGTGCCAGCAGCCCCCGGGTATCGGGCAATCAGCCCCAGCATTTT.

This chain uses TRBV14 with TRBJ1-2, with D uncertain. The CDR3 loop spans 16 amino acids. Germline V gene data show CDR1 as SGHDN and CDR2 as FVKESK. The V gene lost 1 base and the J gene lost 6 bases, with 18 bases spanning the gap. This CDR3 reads CASSQVSRPLGDGYTF. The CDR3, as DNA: TGTGCCAGCAGCCAAGTATCCAGGCCGCTTGGTGATGGCTACACCTTC. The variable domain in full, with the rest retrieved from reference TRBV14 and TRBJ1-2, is EAGVTQFPSHSVIEKGQTVTLRCDPISGHDNLYWYRRVMGKEIKFLLHFVKESKQDESGMPNNRFLAERTGGTYSTLKVQPAELEDSGVYFCASSQVSRPLGDGYTFGSGTRLTVV.

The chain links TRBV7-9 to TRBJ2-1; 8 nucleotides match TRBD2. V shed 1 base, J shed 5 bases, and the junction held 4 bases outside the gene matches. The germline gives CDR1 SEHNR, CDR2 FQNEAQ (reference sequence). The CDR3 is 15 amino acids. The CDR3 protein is CASSLEAGGHNEQFF. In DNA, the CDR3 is TGTGCCAGCAGCTTAGAGGCGGGGGGCCACAATGAGCAGTTCTTC.

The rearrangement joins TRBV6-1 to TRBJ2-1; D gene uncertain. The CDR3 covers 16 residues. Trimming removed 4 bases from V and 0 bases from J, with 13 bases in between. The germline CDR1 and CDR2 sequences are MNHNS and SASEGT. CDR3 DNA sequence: TGTGCCAGCAGTGCCCTCCGATCCAGCTCCTACAATGAGCAGTTCTTC. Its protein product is CASSALRSSSYNEQFF.

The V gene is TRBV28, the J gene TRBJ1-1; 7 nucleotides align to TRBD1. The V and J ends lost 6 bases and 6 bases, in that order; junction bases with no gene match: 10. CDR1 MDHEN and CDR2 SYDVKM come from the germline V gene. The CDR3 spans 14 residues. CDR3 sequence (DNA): TGTGCCAGCAGCATAGGGGGCAGGCGGGCTGAAGCTTTCTTT. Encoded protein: CASSIGGRRAEAFF.

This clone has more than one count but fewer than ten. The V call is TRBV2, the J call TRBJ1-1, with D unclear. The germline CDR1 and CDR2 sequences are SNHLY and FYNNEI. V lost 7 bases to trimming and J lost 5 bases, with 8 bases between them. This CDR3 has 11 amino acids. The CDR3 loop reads CASMADTEAFF. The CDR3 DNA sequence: TGTGCCAGCATGGCGGATACTGAAGCTTTCTTT. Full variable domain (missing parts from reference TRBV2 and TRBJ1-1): EPEVTQTPSHQVTQMGQEVILRCVPISNHLYFYWYRQILGQKVEFLVSFYNNEISEKSEIFDDQFSVERPDGSNFTLKIRSTKLEDSAMYFCASMADTEAFFGQGTRLTVV.

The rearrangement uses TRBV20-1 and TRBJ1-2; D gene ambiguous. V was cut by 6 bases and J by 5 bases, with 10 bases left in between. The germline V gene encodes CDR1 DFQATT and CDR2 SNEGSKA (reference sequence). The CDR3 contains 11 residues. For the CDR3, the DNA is TGCAGTGCCCCGGTGATATATGGCTACACCTTC. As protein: CSAPVIYGYTF.

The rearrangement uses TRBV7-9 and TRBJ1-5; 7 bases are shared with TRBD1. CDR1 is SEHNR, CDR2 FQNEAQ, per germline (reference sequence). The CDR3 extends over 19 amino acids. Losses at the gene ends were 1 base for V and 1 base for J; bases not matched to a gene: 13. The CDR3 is CASSLDPAGGSYSNQPQHF. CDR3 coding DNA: TGTGCCAGCAGCTTAGATCCGGCAGGGGGATCCTACAGCAATCAGCCCCAGCATTTT.